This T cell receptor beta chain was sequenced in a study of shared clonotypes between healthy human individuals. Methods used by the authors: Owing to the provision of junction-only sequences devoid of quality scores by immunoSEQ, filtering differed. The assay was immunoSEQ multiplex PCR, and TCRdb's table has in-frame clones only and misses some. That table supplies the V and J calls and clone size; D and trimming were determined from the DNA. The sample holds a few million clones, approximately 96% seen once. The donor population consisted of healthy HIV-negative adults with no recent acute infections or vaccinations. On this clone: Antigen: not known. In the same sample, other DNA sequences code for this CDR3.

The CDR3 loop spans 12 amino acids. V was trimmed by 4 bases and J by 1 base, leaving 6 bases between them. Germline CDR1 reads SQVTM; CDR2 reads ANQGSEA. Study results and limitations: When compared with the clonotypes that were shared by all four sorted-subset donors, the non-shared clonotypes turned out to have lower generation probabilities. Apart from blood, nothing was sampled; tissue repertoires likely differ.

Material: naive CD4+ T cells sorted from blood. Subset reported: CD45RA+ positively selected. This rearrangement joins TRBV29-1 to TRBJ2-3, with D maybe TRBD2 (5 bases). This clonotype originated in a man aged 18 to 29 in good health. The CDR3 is CSVVRGTDTQYF. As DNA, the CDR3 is TGCAGCGTTGTGCGGGGCACAGATACGCAGTATTTT.